This passage covers 32 T cell receptor beta chains from one sample sequenced in a study of shared clonotypes between healthy human individuals. Assay used: immunoSEQ multiplex PCR; TCRdb lists only in-frame clones, some missing. This table holds some 660,000 clones, around three quarters found once. The sequenced sample was memory CD4+ T cells sorted from blood. Subset defined: CD45RA-negative fraction. Every receptor here comes from a woman aged 25-40 years in good health.

The chain uses TRBV10-1 and TRBJ2-1, with TRBD1 matching over 7 bases. This CDR3 spans 14 amino acids. Germline assignment: CDR1 WNHNN and CDR2 SYGVQD (reference sequence). Trimming removed 5 bases from V and 9 bases from J; junction bases left unmatched: 10. CDR3 sequence: CASSLGGASGEQFF. CDR3 bases: TGCGCCAGCAGTTTAGGGGGCGCCTCCGGTGAGCAGTTCTTC.

The chain is built from TRBV4-1 and TRBJ1-4, with D unresolved. Germline loops: CDR1 MGHRA, CDR2 YSYEKL. The CDR3 consists of 14 residues. V gave up 1 base and J gave up 6 bases, with 9 bases separating them. CDR3 amino acids: CASSQGQRDEKLFF. The CDR3 DNA reads TGCGCCAGCAGCCAAGGTCAAAGGGATGAAAAACTGTTTTTT.

This clone was observed a handful of times. The V call is TRBV6-1, the J call TRBJ2-2; 7 bases agree with TRBD2. Germline values: CDR1 MNHNS, CDR2 SASEGT. This CDR3 is 15 amino acids long. After removal of 8 bases from V and 5 bases from J, the junction contained 11 bases not matched to a gene. CDR3 sequence (DNA): TGTGCCAGCGTATCGGGAGGTTTCACTACCGGGGAGCTGTTTTTT. The encoded protein is CASVSGGFTTGELFF.

The genes are TRBV28 and TRBJ2-5, with D perhaps matching TRBD2 (6 bases). Germline lookup yields CDR1 MDHEN and CDR2 SYDVKM. The CDR3 consists of 15 residues. The ends were cut back, 7 bases at V and 7 bases at J, with 22 bases in the middle. The CDR3 protein is CASKKFRELGGTQYF. CDR3 sequence (DNA): TGTGCCAGCAAAAAATTCCGGGAATTGGGAGGGACCCAGTACTTC.

The gene calls are TRBV15 and TRBJ2-3; tentatively, D is TRBD1 or TRBD2 (6 bases each). The V end was cut by 6 bases, the J end by 3 bases, with 16 bases between. The CDR3 consists of 15 residues. The germline CDR1 and CDR2 sequences are LNHNV and YYDKDF (reference sequence). This CDR3 reads CATSQTRGGTDTQYF. The CDR3 DNA reads as TGTGCCACCAGTCAGACTAGAGGGGGGACAGATACGCAGTATTTT. The full variable domain, completed using reference TRBV15 and TRBJ2-3, is DAMVIQNPRYQVTQFGKPVTLSCSQTLNHNVMYWYQQKSSQAPKLLFHYYDKDFNNEADTPDNFQSRRPNTSFCFLDIRSPGLGDTAMYLCATSQTRGGTDTQYFGPGTRLTVL.

This clone appeared a single time. The sample contains more than one DNA sequence encoding this CDR3. The chain recombines TRBV6-1 with TRBJ2-7; D might be TRBD1 or TRBD2, each matching 5 bases. V was shortened by 5 bases and J by 5 bases, with 7 bases between the two germline ends. This CDR3 is built from 11 residues. Germline-derived CDR1 and CDR2 are MNHNS and SASEGT. The CDR3 region has the DNA TGTGCCAGCAGTAAGGGACACGAGCAGTACTTC. It encodes CASSKGHEQYF.

This chain joins TRBV7-9 and TRBJ2-1; D call uncertain. The length of the CDR3 is 13 residues. V gave up 6 bases and J gave up 8 bases, with 14 bases separating them. Germline values: CDR1 SEHNR, CDR2 FQNEAQ (reference sequence). This CDR3 reads CASSYTSRDEQFF. DNA for the CDR3: TGTGCCAGCAGTTACACATCCCGTGATGAGCAGTTCTTC.

The rearrangement uses TRBV4-1 and TRBJ2-2; possible D gene TRBD2, 7 bases. V was clipped by 7 bases and J by 4 bases, with 22 bases between them. Germline lookup yields CDR1 MGHRA and CDR2 YSYEKL. The CDR3 runs to 17 residues. In nucleotides, the CDR3 is TGCGCCAGCAAAACCGAGGGGGGGCAGACCGGCACCGGGGAGCTGTTTTTT. Its translation: CASKTEGGQTGTGELFF.

The J gene is TRBJ1-1, the V gene TRBV28; D may be TRBD1 (6 bases). Germline CDR1 MDHEN, CDR2 SYDVKM. The CDR3 is 12 amino acids. The CDR3 region is CAGRGEKTEAFF. CDR3 DNA: TGTGCTGGGAGGGGGGAAAAGACTGAAGCTTTCTTT.

The chain uses TRBV6-1 and TRBJ2-7; D unresolved. The V gene lost 1 base and the J gene lost 6 bases, with 10 bases spanning the gap. The CDR3 spans 13 residues. Looked up from germline, CDR1 is MNHNS and CDR2 is SASEGT. The CDR3 DNA is TGTGCCAGCAGTGAAGGATCCGCTCGCGAGCAGTACTTC. Its translation is CASSEGSAREQYF.

The chain carries TRBV28 and TRBJ2-5; D might be TRBD2 (6 bases). Germline V CDR1 and CDR2: MDHEN, SYDVKM. The CDR3 runs to 16 residues. The germline V and J ends were trimmed by 7 bases and 5 bases, with 23 bases remaining between them. The CDR3 sequence: CASTRPGRRAVETQYF. The CDR3 DNA follows: TGTGCCAGCACTCGCCCCGGGCGGAGGGCCGTGGAGACCCAGTACTTC.

The V gene is TRBV25-1, the J gene TRBJ1-2, with 8 bases lining up with TRBD1. With V trimmed by 3 bases and J by 8 bases, 5 bases remained unmatched. The CDR3 is 13 residues long. Germline lookup yields CDR1 MGHDK and CDR2 SYGVNS. DNA of the CDR3: TGTGCCAGCAGTGACAGGGGGCGCAGAGGCTACACCTTC. This translates into CASSDRGRRGYTF.

The J gene is TRBJ2-4, the V gene TRBV4-1; D not certain. V was trimmed by 5 bases and J by 3 bases, leaving 8 bases between them. This CDR3 is 13 amino acids long. The germline CDR1 and CDR2 sequences are MGHRA and YSYEKL. CDR3 in DNA: TGCGCCAGCAGCGGGGAATTCAAAAACATTCAGTACTTC. Amino acid sequence: CASSGEFKNIQYF.

The genes are TRBV2 and TRBJ2-3; TRBD2 aligns across 10 bases. The ends lost 5 bases at V and 4 bases at J; junction bases unmatched: 6. Germline values: CDR1 SNHLY, CDR2 FYNNEI. This CDR3 is 15 amino acids long. CDR3 in DNA: TGTGCCAGCAGTTCACAGCGGGAGGGCCCAGATACGCAGTATTTT. It codes for CASSSQREGPDTQYF. Supplemented by reference TRBV2 and TRBJ2-3, the full variable domain reads EPEVTQTPSHQVTQMGQEVILRCVPISNHLYFYWYRQILGQKVEFLVSFYNNEISEKSEIFDDQFSVERPDGSNFTLKIRSTKLEDSAMYFCASSSQREGPDTQYFGPGTRLTVL.

The chain is built from TRBV2 and TRBJ2-7; D gene unclear. The length of the CDR3 is 11 residues. Trimming removed 6 bases at V and 7 bases at J, with 10 bases between. From germline, CDR1 is SNHLY and CDR2 FYNNEI. CDR3 sequence reads: CASRPHSEQYF. The CDR3 nucleotides read TGTGCCAGCAGGCCGCACTCAGAGCAGTACTTC.

V usage is TRBV4-1 and J usage is TRBJ2-7; 9 positions match TRBD2. This CDR3 has 16 amino acids. The V segment lost 1 base and the J segment 1 base; nucleotides outside the gene matches: 5. Germline V gene data show CDR1 as MGHRA and CDR2 as YSYEKL. The CDR3 protein is CASSQAGGRGSYEQYF. CDR3 sequence (DNA): TGCGCCAGCAGCCAAGCTGGCGGGAGGGGGTCCTACGAGCAGTACTTC.

Only a few counts were recorded for this clone. The chain employs TRBV27 and TRBJ1-2; D perhaps matches TRBD1 (5 bases). The V gene lost 6 bases and the J gene lost 1 base, with 15 bases spanning the gap. This CDR3 is built from 15 residues. CDR1 MNHEY and CDR2 SMNVEV come from the germline V gene (reference sequence). The CDR3 sequence: CASSRQGSLNYGYTF. In DNA form, the CDR3 reads TGTGCCAGCAGCCGCCAGGGCTCCCTTAACTATGGCTACACCTTC.

This clone has just one count. This chain uses TRBV29-1 with TRBJ2-3; D not certain. The CDR3 extends over 14 amino acids. Trimming shortened V by 4 bases and J by 5 bases, and 16 bases separated the two germline ends. CDR1 and CDR2 (germline): SQVTM, ANQGSEA. CDR3 DNA: TGCAGCGTTGTTAGGCAGACCTCCCGAGATACGCAGTATTTT. Translating it yields CSVVRQTSRDTQYF.

The chain couples TRBV28 to TRBJ2-1; D might be TRBD1 (5 bases). CDR3 length: 15 residues. Trimming removed 4 bases from V and 9 bases from J, with 19 bases in between. The germline V gene encodes CDR1 MDHEN and CDR2 SYDVKM. This CDR3 reads CASSSPQGGLGEQFF. The CDR3 nucleotides are TGTGCCAGCAGTTCACCCCAGGGTGGGTTAGGTGAGCAGTTCTTC.

This clone was seen many times. This chain joins TRBV27 and TRBJ2-1, with D possibly TRBD2 on 6 matching bases. The CDR3 has 15 amino acids. V shed 7 bases and J shed 4 bases, with 17 bases lying between them. Germline V gene data show CDR1 as MNHEY and CDR2 as SMNVEV (reference sequence). The CDR3 region has the DNA TGTGCCAGCACCCCCTTCAGCGGAGGGTACAATGAGCAGTTCTTC. As protein: CASTPFSGGYNEQFF.

The V call is TRBV15, the J call TRBJ2-6; 7 bases align to TRBD1. J gave up 0 bases and V 3 bases, and 8 bases lay outside the gene matches. The CDR3 has 18 residues. Per the germline V gene, CDR1 is LNHNV and CDR2 is YYDKDF (reference sequence). The CDR3: CATSSQTGSHSGANVLTF. The CDR3 DNA sequence: TGTGCCACCAGCAGTCAGACAGGGTCCCACTCTGGGGCCAACGTCCTGACTTTC.

The chain employs TRBV28 and TRBJ2-5; weak D call: TRBD2 (6 bases). CDR3 length equals 14 residues. V shed 6 bases and J shed 6 bases, with 17 bases lying between them. CDR1 MDHEN and CDR2 SYDVKM come from the germline V gene. The CDR3 DNA reads TGTGCCAGCAGCCCGGGGCTAGCGCAGCAGACCCAGTACTTC. Its protein is CASSPGLAQQTQYF. The whole variable domain, filled in from reference TRBV28 and TRBJ2-5, reads DVKVTQSSRYLVKRTGEKVFLECVQDMDHENMFWYRQDPGLGLRLIYFSYDVKMKEKGDIPEGYSVSREKKERFSLILESASTNQTSMYLCASSPGLAQQTQYFGPGTRLLVL.

The rearrangement uses TRBV11-2 and TRBJ2-1; D not certain. Germline lookup yields CDR1 SGHAT and CDR2 FQNNGV. CDR3 size: 12 residues. Trimming shortened V by 5 bases and J by 9 bases, and 11 bases separated the two germline ends. The chain's CDR3 is CASSPPVGEQFF. The DNA for the CDR3 is TGTGCCAGCAGCCCTCCCGTGGGTGAGCAGTTCTTC.

The genes are TRBV18 and TRBJ1-2; D unclear. The germline gives CDR1 KGHSH, CDR2 LQKENI. V lost 2 bases, J lost 4 bases, and 14 bases lay in between. This CDR3 has 15 amino acids. The CDR3 nucleotides are TGTGCCAGCTCACCAAGCCGGGAAAGCGTCTATGGCTACACCTTC. Protein product: CASSPSRESVYGYTF.

The V call is TRBV21-1, the J call TRBJ2-7. TRBV21-1 is noted as a pseudogene. This CDR3 contains 11 residues. CDR3 sequence: CASNPPYEQYF. CDR3 nucleotides: TGTGCCAGCAACCCCCCCTACGAGCAGTACTTC.

The chain combines TRBV11-3 with TRBJ2-3, with D perhaps TRBD2 (5 bases). Germline loops: CDR1 SGHNT, CDR2 YENEEA. The V end lost 5 bases, the J end lost 9 bases, and 12 bases lay between the germline ends. The CDR3 is made up of 12 amino acids. CDR3 bases: TGTGCCAGCAGCCCCCGGGAAGGCACGCAGTATTTT. Its protein product is CASSPREGTQYF.

This clone was seen a handful of times. V and J are TRBV29-1 and TRBJ2-5, with 7 bases lining up with TRBD2. This CDR3 spans 14 amino acids. V shed 3 bases, J shed 5 bases, and the junction held 9 bases outside the gene matches. Germline CDR1 and CDR2: SQVTM and ANQGSEA. CDR3 region: CSVERFAGVETQYF. DNA of the CDR3: TGCAGCGTTGAGAGGTTTGCGGGAGTGGAGACCCAGTACTTC.

The chain joins TRBV5-4 to TRBJ2-7; 7 bases map to TRBD2. The CDR3 totals 14 residues. The J segment lost 3 bases and the V segment lost 0 bases, leaving 3 bases of the junction unmatched. CDR1 is SGHNT and CDR2 is YYREEE in the germline V gene (reference sequence). The CDR3 DNA reads TGTGCCAGCAGCTTGGAGACTAGCCTCTACGAGCAGTACTTC. Translated: CASSLETSLYEQYF.

This chain joins TRBV28 and TRBJ1-1; 10 bases line up with TRBD1. The CDR3 extends over 15 amino acids. Trimming removed 5 bases from V and 2 bases from J; junction bases left unmatched: 5. From germline, CDR1 is MDHEN and CDR2 SYDVKM. The CDR3 loop is CASSPRDRGNTEAFF. The CDR3 nucleotides read TGTGCCAGCAGTCCCCGGGACAGGGGAAACACTGAAGCTTTCTTT. Looking up the rest from reference TRBV28 and TRBJ1-1 gives the full variable domain: DVKVTQSSRYLVKRTGEKVFLECVQDMDHENMFWYRQDPGLGLRLIYFSYDVKMKEKGDIPEGYSVSREKKERFSLILESASTNQTSMYLCASSPRDRGNTEAFFGQGTRLTVV.

Here the CDR3 DNA reads TGTGCCAGCAGCCCGAGGAAACAGGGTGTTAACTATGGCTACACCTTC. Its protein is CASSPRKQGVNYGYTF. The genes are TRBV4-2 and TRBJ1-2, with D perhaps matching TRBD1 (6 bases). Germline CDR1 is LGHNA and CDR2 is YNFKEQ. Trimming shortened V by 4 bases and J by 1 base, and 16 bases separated the two germline ends. This CDR3 comprises 16 residues.

The rearrangement uses TRBV7-8 and TRBJ1-4; D gene unclear. There are 15 residues in the CDR3. V was clipped by 5 bases and J by 4 bases, with 14 bases between them. Germline V gene data show CDR1 as SGHVS and CDR2 as FQNEAQ. CDR3 protein: CASSSGRTRNEKLFF. The CDR3 DNA sequence: TGTGCCAGCAGCAGCGGACGTACCCGTAATGAAAAACTGTTTTTT.

V and J are TRBV27 and TRBJ1-1; TRBD1 matches 8 bases. This CDR3 is 16 amino acids long. V was pared by 6 bases and J by 4 bases, with 13 bases of the junction left unmatched. Germline CDR1 and CDR2: MNHEY and SMNVEV (reference sequence). The CDR3 here is CASRPKTGAGVTEAFF. The DNA of the CDR3 is TGTGCCAGCAGACCCAAGACAGGGGCGGGGGTCACTGAAGCTTTCTTT.